These 30 T cell receptor beta chains originate from one sample sequenced in a study of siplizumab effects on memory and regulatory T cells. Produced via immunoSEQ multiplex PCR; TCRdb's table is partial and in-frame only. There are approximately 56,000 clones in the sample; over 95% occur only once, and 1.1% lies in the top ten. The source material was naive CD8+ T cells sorted from blood. The receptors shown here come from a human donor in good health.

This clone was observed once. The CDR3, as DNA: TGTGCCAGCAGCTTGGGGGACGTGAACACTGAAGCTTTCTTT. This translates into CASSLGDVNTEAFF. The gene calls are TRBV5-4 and TRBJ1-1, with D possibly being TRBD1 (5 bases). In germline, CDR1 is SGHNT, CDR2 YYREEE (reference sequence). The length of the CDR3 is 14 residues. Trimming left V 0 bases short and J 0 bases short, with 6 bases between.

The J gene is TRBJ2-1, the V gene TRBV21-1; the D call in the table, TRBD2, was not verified against the DNA. TRBV21-1 is deemed a pseudogene. The CDR3 extends over 15 amino acids. The CDR3 region has the DNA TGTGCCAGCAGCCCGCCGGGGACTAGTTACAATGAGCAGTTCTTC. Protein sequence: CASSPPGTSYNEQFF.

This chain links TRBV2 with TRBJ1-5; a possible D gene is TRBD1 (6 bases). The CDR3 runs to 16 residues. Deletions cut 4 bases from V and 0 bases from J, with 13 bases between. The V gene's germline CDR1 is SNHLY and CDR2 FYNNEI. This CDR3 reads CASSGGGGGSNQPQHF. CDR3 nucleotides: TGTGCCAGCAGTGGGGGGGGCGGGGGTAGCAATCAGCCCCAGCATTTT. The full variable domain, its missing parts supplied by reference TRBV2 and TRBJ1-5, is EPEVTQTPSHQVTQMGQEVILRCVPISNHLYFYWYRQILGQKVEFLVSFYNNEISEKSEIFDDQFSVERPDGSNFTLKIRSTKLEDSAMYFCASSGGGGGSNQPQHFGDGTRLSIL.

This clone is a singleton in its sample. The rearrangement uses TRBV28 and TRBJ1-5; D gene unclear. The CDR3 sequence is 11 residues long. CDR1 and CDR2 (germline): MDHEN, SYDVKM. Between the trimmed V and J ends, which lost 9 bases and 3 bases, there was a span of 6 bases. The CDR3, as DNA: TGTGCCAGTAGAGACAATCAGCCCCAGCATTTT. Residues: CASRDNQPQHF.

The chain employs TRBV30 and TRBJ2-1; 13 bases match TRBD2. V shed 4 bases and J 6 bases; nucleotides not matched to a gene: 6. The CDR3 consists of 15 residues. Germline V gives CDR1 GTSNPN, CDR2 SVGIG (reference sequence). CDR3 region: CAWTPGLAGPNEQFF. CDR3 sequence (DNA): TGTGCCTGGACCCCGGGACTAGCGGGACCCAATGAGCAGTTCTTC. Full variable domain (remainder filled in from reference TRBV30 and TRBJ2-1): SQTIHQWPATLVQPVGSPLSLECTVEGTSNPNLYWYRQAAGRGLQLLFYSVGIGQISSEVPQNLSASRPQDRQFILSSKKLLLSDSGFYLCAWTPGLAGPNEQFFGPGTRLTVL.

The rearrangement links TRBV30 to TRBJ1-2, with D tentatively TRBD1 (5 bases). The length of the CDR3 is 13 residues. CDR1 GTSNPN and CDR2 SVGIG come from the germline V gene (reference sequence). V was clipped by 1 base and J by 6 bases, with 12 bases between them. The CDR3 DNA is TGTGCCTGGAGTGATGGGGGGGTAGATGGCTACACCTTC. This gives the protein CAWSDGGVDGYTF.

In this sample, this clone turned up once. The CDR3 loop reads CASSLSMGFGMEKLFF. The CDR3 nucleotides read TGTGCCAGCAGTTTATCCATGGGGTTTGGGATGGAAAAACTGTTTTTT. This chain uses TRBV27 with TRBJ1-4; no reliable D call. CDR3 size: 16 residues. V was trimmed by 0 bases and J by 8 bases, leaving 16 bases between them. CDR1 and CDR2 from the germline V gene are MNHEY and SMNVEV (reference sequence).

This rearrangement joins TRBV7-9 to TRBJ2-7, with a possible D match to TRBD1 (6 bases). The V end was cut by 1 base, the J end by 3 bases, with 13 bases between. CDR1 and CDR2 (germline): SEHNR, FQNEAQ (reference sequence). The CDR3 is 15 residues long. The CDR3 sequence is CASSLVGQGNYEQYF. In DNA, the CDR3 is TGTGCCAGCAGCTTAGTTGGGCAGGGGAACTACGAGCAGTACTTC.

This sequence joins TRBV18 and TRBJ1-4; D is perhaps TRBD1 (6 bases). Trimming cost V 3 bases and J 2 bases, with 10 bases left between them. CDR1 is KGHSH and CDR2 is LQKENI in the germline V gene. CDR3 length equals 15 residues. CDR3 residues: CASSPLQGTNEKLFF. CDR3 coding DNA: TGTGCCAGCTCACCGCTTCAGGGGACTAATGAAAAACTGTTTTTT.

V usage is TRBV9 and J usage is TRBJ2-1, with 7 bases that match TRBD1. Germline CDR1 is SGDLS and CDR2 is YYNGEE. Losses at the gene ends were 1 base for V and 6 bases for J; bases not matched to a gene: 4. This CDR3 spans 14 amino acids. CDR3 loop: CASSVSGGVNEQFF. DNA of the CDR3: TGTGCCAGCAGCGTATCAGGGGGTGTCAATGAGCAGTTCTTC.

This rearrangement joins TRBV29-1 to TRBJ1-2; the match to TRBD1 covers 7 bases. The V gene end was trimmed by 6 bases and the J gene end by 2 bases; junction bases not matched to a gene: 6. Germline CDR1 and CDR2: SQVTM and ANQGSEA. This CDR3 comprises 13 residues. The CDR3 DNA reads TGCAGCGTGGCGTCGGGACAGAACTATGGCTACACCTTC. Its protein product is CSVASGQNYGYTF.

This clone appeared a single time. This chain connects TRBV7-3 to TRBJ2-7; 7 bases are shared with TRBD1. The germline V gene encodes CDR1 SGHTA and CDR2 FQGTGA. V shed 6 bases and J 2 bases; nucleotides not matched to a gene: 4. This CDR3 spans 13 amino acids. This chain's CDR3 is CASRQTGTYEQYF. In DNA, the CDR3 is TGTGCCAGCAGGCAGACAGGGACCTACGAGCAGTACTTC.

This chain joins TRBV10-1 and TRBJ2-1, with D perhaps TRBD2 (5 bases). This CDR3 contains 16 residues. Germline V gene lookup returns CDR1 WNHNN and CDR2 SYGVQD (reference sequence). V lost 0 bases and J 2 bases, leaving 11 bases between the germline ends. As DNA, the CDR3 is TGCGCCAGCAGTGAGTCGGGAGCGTTACCCTACAATGAGCAGTTCTTC. It specifies CASSESGALPYNEQFF.

This rearrangement joins TRBV9 to TRBJ2-1; possible D gene TRBD2, 5 bases. The CDR3 contains 15 residues. Germline CDR1 and CDR2: SGDLS and YYNGEE. V lost 0 bases and J 7 bases, leaving 14 bases between the germline ends. The CDR3 DNA is TGTGCCAGCAGCGTAGAATTCGCGGGCGCGAATGAGCAGTTCTTC. Protein product: CASSVEFAGANEQFF.

The rearrangement uses TRBV7-6 and TRBJ2-1, with D maybe TRBD2 (6 bases). The CDR3 loop spans 15 amino acids. CDR1 and CDR2 from the germline V gene are SGHVS and FNYEAQ. V lost 5 bases and J lost 4, with 15 bases in between. DNA for the CDR3: TGTGCCAGCAGCCCCCCCTCGGGGAGGTACAATGAGCAGTTCTTC. Its translation: CASSPPSGRYNEQFF.

The chain recombines TRBV27 with TRBJ1-1; D gene uncertain. This CDR3 spans 14 amino acids. Germline values: CDR1 MNHEY, CDR2 SMNVEV (reference sequence). V was clipped by 5 bases and J by 1 base, with 11 bases between them. For the CDR3, the DNA is TGTGCCAGCAGTCTTTCGATCGGGAACACTGAAGCTTTCTTT. It translates to CASSLSIGNTEAFF.

The gene calls are TRBV19 and TRBJ1-2, with TRBD1 identical over 9 bases. The CDR3 runs to 14 residues. From germline, CDR1 is LNHDA and CDR2 SQIVND (reference sequence). J gave up 4 bases and V 5 bases, and 5 bases lay outside the gene matches. CDR3 in amino acids: CASSSGQGGYGYTF. The CDR3 region has the DNA TGTGCCAGTAGTTCGGGACAGGGCGGCTATGGCTACACCTTC.

The rearrangement links TRBV11-3 to TRBJ1-1; D remains ambiguous. The CDR3 covers 14 residues. V shed 2 bases and J shed 3 bases, with 10 bases lying between them. Germline-derived CDR1 and CDR2 are SGHNT and YENEEA. CDR3 nucleotides: TGTGCCAGCAGCTTACGGGGTGGGGACACTGAAGCTTTCTTT. It codes for CASSLRGGDTEAFF.

J is TRBJ1-2 and V is TRBV29-1; TRBD1 matches 9 bases. The junction had 11 bases not matched to a gene; V was cut back by 6 bases and J by 3 bases. CDR3 length: 15 residues. In germline, CDR1 is SQVTM, CDR2 ANQGSEA. CDR3 region: CSVVFRDRVDYGYTF. In DNA, the CDR3 is TGCAGCGTCGTCTTCCGGGACAGGGTTGACTATGGCTACACCTTC.

The chain carries TRBV9 and TRBJ2-3; 7 positions match TRBD2. Germline V lookup: CDR1 SGDLS, CDR2 YYNGEE. CDR3 size: 16 residues. V dropped 0 bases and J dropped 3; count of bases not matched to a gene: 7. Here the CDR3 DNA reads TGTGCCAGCAGCGTAGCTTCAGGGAGGGGAACAGATACGCAGTATTTT. Translated, it gives CASSVASGRGTDTQYF.

This chain links TRBV4-1 with TRBJ1-2; D is ambiguous. CDR3 length: 16 amino acids. Per the germline V gene, CDR1 is MGHRA and CDR2 is YSYEKL. V shed 3 bases and J shed 3 bases, with 17 bases lying between them. This CDR3 is CASSHPSEGKYYGYTF. Written as DNA, the CDR3 is TGCGCCAGCAGCCACCCCTCCGAAGGGAAGTACTATGGCTACACCTTC.

The CDR3: CASSLYISYEQYF. The CDR3 nucleotides read TGCGCCAGCAGCTTGTACATTTCCTACGAGCAGTACTTC. J is TRBJ2-7 and V is TRBV5-1; D is uncertain. The V gene's germline CDR1 is SGHRS and CDR2 YFSETQ. CDR3 length equals 13 residues. The V gene lost 1 base and the J gene lost 1 base, with 6 bases spanning the gap.

The chain links TRBV9 to TRBJ1-1; D uncertain. Germline V CDR1 and CDR2: SGDLS, YYNGEE. The CDR3 is made up of 15 amino acids. Trimming left V 0 bases short and J 1 base short, with 10 bases between. CDR3 DNA sequence: TGTGCCAGCAGCGTAGTAGGAGGTGGGAACACTGAAGCTTTCTTT. Protein product: CASSVVGGGNTEAFF.

V and J are TRBV9 and TRBJ2-1; D gene unclear. V gave up 6 bases and J gave up 5 bases, with 18 bases separating them. In germline, CDR1 is SGDLS, CDR2 YYNGEE. The length of the CDR3 is 15 residues. CDR3 coding DNA: TGTGCCAGCACCCCAGGACCCACCTGGGACAATGAGCAGTTCTTC. Protein product: CASTPGPTWDNEQFF.

The chain's CDR3 is CASSPGLAYEQFF. The CDR3 bases are TGTGCCAGCAGCCCCGGACTAGCCTACGAGCAGTTCTTC. The chain couples TRBV5-4 to TRBJ2-1; 8 positions match TRBD2. This CDR3 has 13 amino acids. Germline V CDR1 and CDR2: SGHNT, YYREEE (reference sequence). V lost 4 bases, J lost 10 bases, and 7 bases stayed unmatched.

This clone appeared a single time. The CDR3 DNA is TGTGCCAGCAGCTCCAGCGCAGCAGATACGCAGTATTTT. Its translation is CASSSSAADTQYF. The rearrangement links TRBV7-9 to TRBJ2-3; D remains unclear. The CDR3 is 13 amino acids. V shed 4 bases and J shed 4 bases, with 9 bases lying between them. Per germline, CDR1 SEHNR and CDR2 FQNEAQ (reference sequence).

This sequence joins TRBV4-1 and TRBJ2-1, with D perhaps TRBD1 (5 bases). Trimming removed 7 bases at V and 0 bases at J, with 13 bases between. The germline V gene has CDR1 MGHRA and CDR2 YSYEKL. CDR3 size: 15 residues. This CDR3 reads CASISQVRSYNEQFF. The CDR3 DNA is TGCGCCAGCATCTCACAGGTCCGCTCCTACAATGAGCAGTTCTTC.

This sequence joins TRBV30 and TRBJ2-1; a possible D gene is TRBD2 (6 bases). The CDR3 sequence is 16 residues long. In germline, CDR1 is GTSNPN, CDR2 SVGIG (reference sequence). V was trimmed by 1 base and J by 4 bases, leaving 17 bases between them. In DNA, the CDR3 is TGTGCCTGGAGTGGGTTGGTGGGAGGAATGTACAATGAGCAGTTCTTC. It encodes CAWSGLVGGMYNEQFF. Using reference TRBV30 and TRBJ2-1 for the parts outside the CDR3, the full variable domain is SQTIHQWPATLVQPVGSPLSLECTVEGTSNPNLYWYRQAAGRGLQLLFYSVGIGQISSEVPQNLSASRPQDRQFILSSKKLLLSDSGFYLCAWSGLVGGMYNEQFFGPGTRLTVL.

The chain has TRBV5-5 and TRBJ2-3; 15 nucleotides agree with TRBD2. The J segment lost 1 base and the V segment lost 4 bases, leaving 4 bases of the junction unmatched. CDR3 length: 17 amino acids. CDR1 and CDR2 from the germline V gene are SGHKS and YYEKEE (reference sequence). The DNA for the CDR3 is TGTGCCAGCAGCACATGGACTAGCGGGAGGGGCACAGATACGCAGTATTTT. This codes for CASSTWTSGRGTDTQYF. The complete variable domain, with remaining parts taken from reference TRBV5-5 and TRBJ2-3, reads DAGVTQSPTHLIKTRGQQVTLRCSPISGHKSVSWYQQVLGQGPQFIFQYYEKEERGRGNFPDRFSARQFPNYSSELNVNALLLGDSALYLCASSTWTSGRGTDTQYFGPGTRLTVL.

The V and J genes are TRBV4-1 and TRBJ2-3; D perhaps matches TRBD1 (5 bases). Trimming took off 8 bases at V and 0 bases at J, with 21 bases between the two ends. The CDR3 totals 17 residues. Germline V gives CDR1 MGHRA, CDR2 YSYEKL. The DNA for the CDR3 is TGCGCCAGCTCCCTCACCCAGACAGCAACTAGCACAGATACGCAGTATTTT. Translation gives CASSLTQTATSTDTQYF.